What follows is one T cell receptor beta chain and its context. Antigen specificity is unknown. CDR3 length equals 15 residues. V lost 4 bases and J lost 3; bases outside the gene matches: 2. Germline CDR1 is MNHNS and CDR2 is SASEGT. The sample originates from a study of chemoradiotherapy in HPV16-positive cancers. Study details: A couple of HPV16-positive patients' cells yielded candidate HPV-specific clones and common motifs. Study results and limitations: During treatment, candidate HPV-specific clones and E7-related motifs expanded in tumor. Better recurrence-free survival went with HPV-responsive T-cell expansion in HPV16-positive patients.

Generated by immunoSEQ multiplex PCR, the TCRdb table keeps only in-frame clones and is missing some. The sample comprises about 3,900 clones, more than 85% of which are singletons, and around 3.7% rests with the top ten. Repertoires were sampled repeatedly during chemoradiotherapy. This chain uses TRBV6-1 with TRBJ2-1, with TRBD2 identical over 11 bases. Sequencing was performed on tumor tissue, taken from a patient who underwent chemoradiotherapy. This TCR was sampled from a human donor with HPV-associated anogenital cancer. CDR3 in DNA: TGTGCCAGCAGTGTAGGGACTAGCGGCTACAATGAGCAGTTCTTC. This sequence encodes CASSVGTSGYNEQFF.